The clone carrying this T cell receptor (beta chain) was seen repeatedly, ten times or more. The antigen is unknown. Template material for TCR beta VDJ and CDR3 profiling consisted of genomic DNA. TCRdb reanalysed the reads using MiXCR and keeps one entry per CDR3 protein. The table lists about 470,000 distinct CDR3 sequences, around 30% of them singletons. Germline V lookup: CDR1 SGHKS, CDR2 YYEKEE (reference sequence). V lost 5 bases to trimming and J lost 0 bases, with 8 bases between them. The CDR3 loop spans 13 amino acids. Patients chosen for sequencing had shown CD8+CD57+ cell expansion by flow cytometry. All patients had severe acquired aplastic anemia. The data belong to a study of CD8+CD57+ T cells in acquired aplastic anemia. Study summary: Mean DNA quantity obtained from sorted CD4+ and CD8+ cells was 3 to 3.5 ug. Study-level results: The number of CD8+ CDR3 sequences shared by patients and controls was around 30.

The sequencing sample was made of sorted CD4+, CD8+, or CD8+CD57+ T cells (not recorded which) from PBMCs. The sequence was obtained from a human donor with aplastic anemia. The J gene is TRBJ1-2, the V gene TRBV5-5, with D perhaps matching TRBD1 (5 bases). This CDR3 is CASRQVANYGYTF. Here the CDR3 DNA reads TGTGCCAGCAGACAGGTTGCTAACTATGGCTACACCTTC.